The subject of this entry is one T cell receptor beta chain. Its antigen is not known. This sample was taken from a study of cytomegalovirus exposure and HLA in healthy donors. Points from the study as a whole: The classifier reportedly diagnosed cytomegalovirus status with high sensitivity and specificity.

Researchers ran the PCR with 60 Vbeta and 13 Jbeta primers. The table came from immunoSEQ multiplex PCR; TCRdb's copy has only in-frame clones and leaves some out. The repertoire consists of 150,000 to 200,000 clones, with about 79% occurring once and the leading ten covering 1.5% to 2%. CDR3 length: 15 residues. The clonotype comes from a man aged 18 to 35 in good health and CMV-seronegative. Sequences were obtained from PBMCs. The rearrangement uses TRBV1 and TRBJ1-2; the table's D gene call, TRBD1, was not cross checked with the DNA. TRBV1 is deemed a pseudogene. The CDR3 DNA reads as TGCACCAGCAGCCTCCTCAGACAGGGCGACTATGGCTACACCTTC. This encodes CTSSLLRQGDYGYTF.